This TCR beta chain was observed in a study of control samples from healthy donors and cancer patients. CDR3 size: 14 residues. Trimming cost V 4 bases and J 0 bases, with 11 bases left between them. Germline V CDR1 and CDR2: SGHNT, YYREEE (reference sequence). Measured with immunoSEQ multiplex PCR; TCRdb has only the in-frame clones, and not every one. The repertoire holds about 180,000 clones, with about 92% as singletons. This rearrangement joins TRBV5-4 to TRBJ2-7; D is perhaps TRBD1 (6 bases). Sequenced: blood. This clonotype was obtained from a man aged 25 to 40 in good health. The CDR3 sequence: CASSLRGFSYEQYF. The CDR3, as DNA: TGTGCCAGCAGCCTCAGGGGTTTCTCCTACGAGCAGTACTTC.